The clone carrying this T cell receptor beta chain was observed a handful of times. The V end lost 3 bases, the J end lost 6 bases, and 16 bases lay between the germline ends. The germline V gene encodes CDR1 GTSNPN and CDR2 SVGIG (reference sequence). The CDR3 runs to 14 residues. Some clones are missing from TCRdb's copy, which holds only in-frame ones; the method was immunoSEQ multiplex PCR. The sample yields under 700,000 clones, around 78% seen once. The entry originates in a study of shared T cell receptors in the human thymus. These data were also filed under a second study, of human thymus T cells. That paper notes: The thymus was resected at corrective cardiac surgery. Use of V and J genes seemed skewed within the thymic and blood repertoires.

The sequence was collected from a boy in the first two years of life with a congenital heart defect. Sequenced input: thymocytes. This chain links TRBV30 with TRBJ2-3, with a tentative D call TRBD2 (6 bases). The CDR3 nucleotides read TGTGCCTGGAGCCGCACTAGCAGGGAGGATACGCAGTATTTT. Translated: CAWSRTSREDTQYF.